The text below deals with one T cell receptor beta chain. Its specificity is unknown. The read ends 3 residues before the CDR3 terminus; that terminus is restored from the germline J gene. CDR3 length equals 16 residues. V shed 4 bases, J shed 5 bases, and the junction held 9 bases outside the gene matches. From germline, CDR1 is MNHEY and CDR2 SVGEGT. Genomic DNA, averaging approximately 1,200 ng per sample, yielded TCR beta CDR3 via immunoSEQ. The table came from immunoSEQ multiplex PCR; TCRdb's copy has only in-frame clones and leaves some out. This listing includes around 31,000 clones. This sample is drawn from a study of T cells in women clearing cervical HPV infection. Study overall: Case blood was drawn when the lesion was first found; control blood after infection became undetectable.

Study-wide results and limits: CIN3+ cases had significantly higher TCR repertoire richness than controls, but evenness did not differ.

This chain links TRBV6-2 or TRBV6-3 with TRBJ2-7, with 12 nucleotides matching TRBD2. The source is a woman between 18 and 69 years old with a cervical HPV16 infection that either progressed to CIN3+ or cleared (not recorded which). The source material was blood buffy coat. CDR3 amino acids: CASSSSRLAGADEQYF. The sequenced CDR3 bases are TGTGCCAGCAGTTCCTCTCGACTAGCGGGGGCCGACGAG.